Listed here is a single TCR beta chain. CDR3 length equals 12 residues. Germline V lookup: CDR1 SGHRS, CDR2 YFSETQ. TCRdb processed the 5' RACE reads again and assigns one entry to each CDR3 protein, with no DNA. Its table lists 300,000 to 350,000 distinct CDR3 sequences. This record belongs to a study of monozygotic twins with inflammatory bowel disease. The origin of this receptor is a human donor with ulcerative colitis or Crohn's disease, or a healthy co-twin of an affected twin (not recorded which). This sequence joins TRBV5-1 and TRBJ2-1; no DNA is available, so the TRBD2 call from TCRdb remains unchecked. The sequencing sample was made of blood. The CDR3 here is CASSGGVNEQFF.